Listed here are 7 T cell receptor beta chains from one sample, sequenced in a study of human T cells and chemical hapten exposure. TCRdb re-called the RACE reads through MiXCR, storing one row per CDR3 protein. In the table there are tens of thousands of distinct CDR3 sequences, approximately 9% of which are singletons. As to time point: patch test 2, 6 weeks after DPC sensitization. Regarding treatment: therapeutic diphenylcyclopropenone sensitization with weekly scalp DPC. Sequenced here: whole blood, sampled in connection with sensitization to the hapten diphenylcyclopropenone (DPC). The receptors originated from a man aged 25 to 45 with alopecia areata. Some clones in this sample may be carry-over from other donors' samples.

Here the CDR3 reads CASSFTDPSPLHF. The CDR3 DNA follows: TGTGCCAGCAGCTTCACCGACCCTTCACCCCTCCACTTT. This sequence joins TRBV11-2 and TRBJ1-6; D is ambiguous. The V end was cut by 3 bases, the J end by 9 bases, with 9 bases between. Per the germline V gene, CDR1 is SGHAT and CDR2 is FQNNGV. The CDR3 is made up of 13 amino acids.

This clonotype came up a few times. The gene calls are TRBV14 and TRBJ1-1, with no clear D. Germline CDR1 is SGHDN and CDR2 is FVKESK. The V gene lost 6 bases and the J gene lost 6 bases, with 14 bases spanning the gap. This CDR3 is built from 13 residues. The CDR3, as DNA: TGTGCCAGCAGACGAGCAGGAAACGCTGAAGCTTTCTTT. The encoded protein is CASRRAGNAEAFF.

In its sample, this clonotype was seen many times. The CDR3, as DNA: TGTGCCAGCAGTCCCGGACAGGCTTACTATGGCTACACCTTC. Encoded protein: CASSPGQAYYGYTF. V is TRBV3-1 and J is TRBJ1-2; 7 nucleotides align to TRBD1. The CDR3 consists of 14 residues. The V segment lost 6 bases and the J segment 3 bases; nucleotides outside the gene matches: 7. Germline CDR1 LGHDT, CDR2 YNNKEL (reference sequence).

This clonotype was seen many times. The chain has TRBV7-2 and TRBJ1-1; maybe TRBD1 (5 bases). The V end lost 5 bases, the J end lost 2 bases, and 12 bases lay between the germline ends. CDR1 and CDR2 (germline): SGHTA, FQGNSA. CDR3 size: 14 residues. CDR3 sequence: CASSPSRDNTEAFF. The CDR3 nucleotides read TGTGCCAGCAGCCCGTCCAGGGACAACACTGAAGCTTTCTTT.

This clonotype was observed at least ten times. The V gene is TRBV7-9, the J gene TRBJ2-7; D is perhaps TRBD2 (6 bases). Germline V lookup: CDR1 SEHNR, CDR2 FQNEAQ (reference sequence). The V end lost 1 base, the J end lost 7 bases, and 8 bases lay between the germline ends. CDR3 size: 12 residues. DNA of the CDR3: TGTGCCAGCAGCTTAGAGGGACTTGAGCAGTACTTC. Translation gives CASSLEGLEQYF.

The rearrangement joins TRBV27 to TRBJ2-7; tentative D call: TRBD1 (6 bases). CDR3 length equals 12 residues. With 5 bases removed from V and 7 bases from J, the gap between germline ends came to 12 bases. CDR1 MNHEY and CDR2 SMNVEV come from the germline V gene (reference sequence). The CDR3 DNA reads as TGTGCCAGCAGTCCGCAGGGGACGGAGCAGTACTTC. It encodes CASSPQGTEQYF.

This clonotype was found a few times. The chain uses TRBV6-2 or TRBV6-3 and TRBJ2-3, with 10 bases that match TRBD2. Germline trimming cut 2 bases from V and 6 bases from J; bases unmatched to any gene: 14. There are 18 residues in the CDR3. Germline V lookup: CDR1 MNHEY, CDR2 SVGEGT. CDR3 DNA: TGTGCCAGCAGTTACGTCTCCGAGGGGCTAGCGGGAGCGGATACGCAGTATTTT. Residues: CASSYVSEGLAGADTQYF.